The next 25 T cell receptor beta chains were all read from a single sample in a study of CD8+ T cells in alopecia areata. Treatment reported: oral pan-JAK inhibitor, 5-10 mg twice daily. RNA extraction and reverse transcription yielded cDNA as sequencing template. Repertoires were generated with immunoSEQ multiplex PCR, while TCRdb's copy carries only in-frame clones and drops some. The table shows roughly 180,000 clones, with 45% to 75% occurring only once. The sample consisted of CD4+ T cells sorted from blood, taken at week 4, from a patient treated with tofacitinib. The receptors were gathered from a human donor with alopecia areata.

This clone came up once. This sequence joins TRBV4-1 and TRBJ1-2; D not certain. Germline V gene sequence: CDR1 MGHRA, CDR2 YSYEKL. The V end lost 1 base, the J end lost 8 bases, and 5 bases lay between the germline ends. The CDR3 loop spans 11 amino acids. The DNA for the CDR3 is TGCGCCAGCAGCCAAGGAAAGGGCTACACCTTC. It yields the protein CASSQGKGYTF.

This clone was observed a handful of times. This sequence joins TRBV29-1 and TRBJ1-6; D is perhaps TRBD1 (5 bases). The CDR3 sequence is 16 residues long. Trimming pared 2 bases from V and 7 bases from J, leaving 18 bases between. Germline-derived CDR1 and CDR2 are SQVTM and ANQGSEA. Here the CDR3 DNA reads TGCAGCGTTGAACTTGCCGGGACCGGCGGGAATTCACCCCTCCACTTT. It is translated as CSVELAGTGGNSPLHF.

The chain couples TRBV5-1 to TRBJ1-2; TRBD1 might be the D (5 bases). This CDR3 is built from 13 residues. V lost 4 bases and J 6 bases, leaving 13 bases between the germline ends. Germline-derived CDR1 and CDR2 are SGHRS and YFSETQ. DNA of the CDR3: TGCGCCAGCAGCCGGGACGGAAAAAATGGCTACACCTTC. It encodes CASSRDGKNGYTF.

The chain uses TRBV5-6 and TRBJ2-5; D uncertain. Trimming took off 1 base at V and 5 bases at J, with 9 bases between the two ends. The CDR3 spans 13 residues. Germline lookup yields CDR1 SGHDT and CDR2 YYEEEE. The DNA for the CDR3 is TGTGCCAGCAGCTTGCATCTTGGGGAGACCCAGTACTTC. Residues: CASSLHLGETQYF.

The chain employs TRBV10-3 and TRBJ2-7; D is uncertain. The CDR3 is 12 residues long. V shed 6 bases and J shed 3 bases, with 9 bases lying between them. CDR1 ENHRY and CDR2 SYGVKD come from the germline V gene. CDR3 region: CAISPDHYEQYF. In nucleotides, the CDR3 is TGTGCCATCAGCCCGGACCACTACGAGCAGTACTTC.

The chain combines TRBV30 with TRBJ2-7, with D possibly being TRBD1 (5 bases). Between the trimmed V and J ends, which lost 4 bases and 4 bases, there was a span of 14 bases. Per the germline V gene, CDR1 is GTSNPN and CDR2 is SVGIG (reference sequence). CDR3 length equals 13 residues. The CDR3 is CAWTDSMKYEQYF. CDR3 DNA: TGTGCCTGGACTGACAGTATGAAATACGAGCAGTACTTC.

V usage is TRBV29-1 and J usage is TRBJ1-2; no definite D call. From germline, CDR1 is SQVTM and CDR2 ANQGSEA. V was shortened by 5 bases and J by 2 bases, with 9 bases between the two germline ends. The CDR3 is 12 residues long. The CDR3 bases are TGCAGCGTTTCTCTATCAAACTATGGCTACACCTTC. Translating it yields CSVSLSNYGYTF. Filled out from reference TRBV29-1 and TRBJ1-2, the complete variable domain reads SAVISQKPSRDICQRGTSLTIQCQVDSQVTMMFWYRQQPGQSLTLIATANQGSEATYESGFVIDKFPISRPNLTFSTLTVSNMSPEDSSIYLCSVSLSNYGYTFGSGTRLTVV.

The CDR3 nucleotides read TGCGCCAGCAGCTTGGACGGGGTGGCAAATTCACCCCTCCACTTT. Its translation is CASSLDGVANSPLHF. This sequence joins TRBV5-1 and TRBJ1-6; D is uncertain. The CDR3 extends over 15 amino acids. Trimming shortened V by 0 bases and J by 7 bases, and 11 bases separated the two germline ends. From germline, CDR1 is SGHRS and CDR2 YFSETQ.

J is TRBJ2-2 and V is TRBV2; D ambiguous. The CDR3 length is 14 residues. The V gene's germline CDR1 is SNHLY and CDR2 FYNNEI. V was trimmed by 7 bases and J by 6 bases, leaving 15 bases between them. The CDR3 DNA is TGTGCCAGCAAAGGCAATCTGGTCTCCGGGGAGCTGTTTTTT. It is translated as CASKGNLVSGELFF.

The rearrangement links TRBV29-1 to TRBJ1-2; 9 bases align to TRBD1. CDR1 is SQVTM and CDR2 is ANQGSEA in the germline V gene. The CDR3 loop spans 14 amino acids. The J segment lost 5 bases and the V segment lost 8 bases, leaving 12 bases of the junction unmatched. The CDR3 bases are TGCAGCATCCTACAGGACAGGGGAGGATATGGCTACACCTTC. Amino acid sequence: CSILQDRGGYGYTF.

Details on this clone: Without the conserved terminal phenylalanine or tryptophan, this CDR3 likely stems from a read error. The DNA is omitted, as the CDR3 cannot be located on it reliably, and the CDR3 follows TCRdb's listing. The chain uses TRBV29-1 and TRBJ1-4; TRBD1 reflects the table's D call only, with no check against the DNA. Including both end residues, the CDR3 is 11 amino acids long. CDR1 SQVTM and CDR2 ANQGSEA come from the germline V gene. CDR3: CSVEVGQGARA.

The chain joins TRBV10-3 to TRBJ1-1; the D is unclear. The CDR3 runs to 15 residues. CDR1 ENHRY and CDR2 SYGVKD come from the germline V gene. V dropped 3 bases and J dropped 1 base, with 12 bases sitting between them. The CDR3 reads CAISDFDRPNTEAFF. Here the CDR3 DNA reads TGTGCCATCAGTGATTTCGACCGCCCGAACACTGAAGCTTTCTTT.

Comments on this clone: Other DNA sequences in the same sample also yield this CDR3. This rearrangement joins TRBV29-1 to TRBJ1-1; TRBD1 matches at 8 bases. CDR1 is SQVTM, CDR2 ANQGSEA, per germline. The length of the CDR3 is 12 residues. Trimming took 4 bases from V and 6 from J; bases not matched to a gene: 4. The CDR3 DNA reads TGCAGCGTTGCGGACAGGGTAGCTGAAGCTTTCTTT. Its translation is CSVADRVAEAFF.

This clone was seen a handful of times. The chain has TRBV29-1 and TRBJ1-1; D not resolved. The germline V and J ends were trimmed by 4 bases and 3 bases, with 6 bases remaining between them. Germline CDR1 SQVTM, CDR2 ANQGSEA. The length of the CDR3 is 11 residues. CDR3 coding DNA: TGCAGCGTTGTGACGTACACTGAAGCTTTCTTT. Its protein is CSVVTYTEAFF. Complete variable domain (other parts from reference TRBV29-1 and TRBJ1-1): SAVISQKPSRDICQRGTSLTIQCQVDSQVTMMFWYRQQPGQSLTLIATANQGSEATYESGFVIDKFPISRPNLTFSTLTVSNMSPEDSSIYLCSVVTYTEAFFGQGTRLTVV.

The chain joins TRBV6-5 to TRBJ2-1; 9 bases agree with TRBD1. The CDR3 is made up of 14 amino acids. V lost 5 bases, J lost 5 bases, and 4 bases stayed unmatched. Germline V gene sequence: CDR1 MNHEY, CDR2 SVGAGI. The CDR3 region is CASSERQGDNEQFF. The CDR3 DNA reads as TGTGCCAGCAGTGAAAGACAGGGGGACAATGAGCAGTTCTTC.

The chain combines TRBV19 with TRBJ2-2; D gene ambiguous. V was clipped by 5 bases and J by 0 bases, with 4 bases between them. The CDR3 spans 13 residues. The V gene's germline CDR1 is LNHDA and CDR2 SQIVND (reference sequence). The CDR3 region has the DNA TGTGCCAGTAGTCAAACGAACACCGGGGAGCTGTTTTTT. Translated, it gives CASSQTNTGELFF.

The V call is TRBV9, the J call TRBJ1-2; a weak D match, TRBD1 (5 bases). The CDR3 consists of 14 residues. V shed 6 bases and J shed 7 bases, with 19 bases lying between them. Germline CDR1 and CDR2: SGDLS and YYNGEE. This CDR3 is CASTGRNAGSGYTF. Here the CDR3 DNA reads TGTGCCAGCACGGGGAGAAACGCAGGGTCTGGCTACACCTTC.

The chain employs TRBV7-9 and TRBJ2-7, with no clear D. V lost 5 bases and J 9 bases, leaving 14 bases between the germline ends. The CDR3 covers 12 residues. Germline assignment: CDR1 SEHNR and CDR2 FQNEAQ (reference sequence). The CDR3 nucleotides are TGTGCCAGCAGCCTCAAACCGGGTCGGCAGTACTTC. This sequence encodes CASSLKPGRQYF.

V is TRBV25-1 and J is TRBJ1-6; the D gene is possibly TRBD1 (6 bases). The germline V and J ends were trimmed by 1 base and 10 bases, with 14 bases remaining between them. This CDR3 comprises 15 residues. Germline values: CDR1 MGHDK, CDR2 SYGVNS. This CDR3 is CASSESQGRYSPLHF. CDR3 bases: TGTGCCAGCAGTGAATCTCAGGGGAGGTACTCACCCCTCCACTTT. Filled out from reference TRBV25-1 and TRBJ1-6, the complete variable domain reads EADIYQTPRYLVIGTGKKITLECSQTMGHDKMYWYQQDPGMELHLIHYSYGVNSTEKGDLSSESTVSRIRTEHFPLTLESARPSHTSQYLCASSESQGRYSPLHFGNGTRLTVT.

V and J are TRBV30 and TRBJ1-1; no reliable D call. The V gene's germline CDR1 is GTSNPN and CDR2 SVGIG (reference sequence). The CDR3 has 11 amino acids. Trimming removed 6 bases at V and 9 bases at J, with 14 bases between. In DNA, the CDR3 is TGTGCCTGTGCAGAAACGGGAAAAGCTTTCTTT. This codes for CACAETGKAFF.

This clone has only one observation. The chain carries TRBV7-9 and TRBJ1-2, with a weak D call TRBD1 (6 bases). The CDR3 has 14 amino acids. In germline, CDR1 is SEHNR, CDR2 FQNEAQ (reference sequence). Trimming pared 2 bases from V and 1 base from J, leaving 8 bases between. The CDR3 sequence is CASSLTGNNYGYTF. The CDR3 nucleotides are TGTGCCAGCAGCTTAACAGGGAATAACTATGGCTACACCTTC. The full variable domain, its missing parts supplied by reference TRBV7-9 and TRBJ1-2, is DTGVSQNPRHKITKRGQNVTFRCDPISEHNRLYWYRQTLGQGPEFLTYFQNEAQLEKSRLLSDRFSAERPKGSFSTLEIQRTEQGDSAMYLCASSLTGNNYGYTFGSGTRLTVV.

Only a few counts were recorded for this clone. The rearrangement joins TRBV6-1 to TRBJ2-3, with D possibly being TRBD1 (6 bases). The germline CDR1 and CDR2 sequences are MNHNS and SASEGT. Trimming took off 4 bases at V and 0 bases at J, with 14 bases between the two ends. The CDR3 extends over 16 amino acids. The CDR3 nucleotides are TGTGCCAGCAGTGGACAGGCACCCGCAAGCACAGATACGCAGTATTTT. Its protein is CASSGQAPASTDTQYF.

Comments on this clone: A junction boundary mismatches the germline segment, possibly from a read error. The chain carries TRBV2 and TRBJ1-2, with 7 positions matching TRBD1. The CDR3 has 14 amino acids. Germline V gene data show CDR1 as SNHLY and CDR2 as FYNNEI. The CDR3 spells CASREVTGNYGYTF. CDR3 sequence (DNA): TGTGCCAGCAGGGAAGTGACAGGGAACTATGGCTACACCTTC.

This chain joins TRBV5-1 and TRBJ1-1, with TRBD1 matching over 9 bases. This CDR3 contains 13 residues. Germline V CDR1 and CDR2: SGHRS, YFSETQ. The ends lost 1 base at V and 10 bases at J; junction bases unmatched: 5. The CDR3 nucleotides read TGCGCCAGCAGCTTGACCACGGGACAGGGAGCTTTCTTT. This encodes CASSLTTGQGAFF.

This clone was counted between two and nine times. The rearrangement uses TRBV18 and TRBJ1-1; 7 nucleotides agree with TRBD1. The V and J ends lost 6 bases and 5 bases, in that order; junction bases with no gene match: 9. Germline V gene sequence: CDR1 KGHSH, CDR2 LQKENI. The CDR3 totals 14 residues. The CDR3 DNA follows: TGTGCCAGCTCCGTCGCAGGGGGTCGGACTGAAGCTTTCTTT. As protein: CASSVAGGRTEAFF.